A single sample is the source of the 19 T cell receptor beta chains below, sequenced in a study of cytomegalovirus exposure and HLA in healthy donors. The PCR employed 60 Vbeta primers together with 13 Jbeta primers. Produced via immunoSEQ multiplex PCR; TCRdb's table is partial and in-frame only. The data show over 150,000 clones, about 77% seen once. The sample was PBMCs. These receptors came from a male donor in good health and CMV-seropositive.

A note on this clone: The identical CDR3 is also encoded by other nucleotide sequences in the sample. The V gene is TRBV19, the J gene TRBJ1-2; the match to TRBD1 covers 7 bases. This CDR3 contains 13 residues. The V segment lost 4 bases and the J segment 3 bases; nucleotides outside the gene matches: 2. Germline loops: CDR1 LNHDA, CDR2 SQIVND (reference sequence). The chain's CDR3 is CASSRQGDYGYTF. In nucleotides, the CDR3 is TGTGCCAGTAGTAGGCAGGGGGACTATGGCTACACCTTC.

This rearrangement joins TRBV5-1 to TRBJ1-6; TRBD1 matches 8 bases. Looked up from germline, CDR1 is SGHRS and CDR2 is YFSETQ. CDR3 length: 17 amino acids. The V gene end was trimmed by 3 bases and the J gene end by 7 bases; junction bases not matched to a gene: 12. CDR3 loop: CASSSLLGQGSNSPLHF. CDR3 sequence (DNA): TGCGCCAGCAGCTCCTTATTAGGACAGGGCAGCAATTCACCCCTCCACTTT.

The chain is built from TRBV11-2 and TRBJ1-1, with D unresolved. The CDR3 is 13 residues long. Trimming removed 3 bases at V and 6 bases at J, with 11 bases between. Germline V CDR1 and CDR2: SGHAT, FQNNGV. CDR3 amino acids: CASSLVAGPEAFF. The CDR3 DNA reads TGTGCCAGCAGCTTGGTTGCGGGTCCTGAAGCTTTCTTT.

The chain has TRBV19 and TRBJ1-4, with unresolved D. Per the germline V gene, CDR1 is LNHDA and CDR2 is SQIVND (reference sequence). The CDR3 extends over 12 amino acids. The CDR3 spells CATRAPSAKLFF. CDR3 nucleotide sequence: TGTGCTACGAGGGCTCCAAGTGCGAAACTGTTTTTT.

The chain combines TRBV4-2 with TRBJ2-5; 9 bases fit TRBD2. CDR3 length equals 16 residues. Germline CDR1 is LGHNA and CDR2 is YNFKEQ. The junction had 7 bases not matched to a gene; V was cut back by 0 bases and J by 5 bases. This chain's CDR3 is CASSQDFSGGWETQYF. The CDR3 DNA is TGTGCCAGCAGCCAAGATTTTAGCGGGGGATGGGAGACCCAGTACTTC.

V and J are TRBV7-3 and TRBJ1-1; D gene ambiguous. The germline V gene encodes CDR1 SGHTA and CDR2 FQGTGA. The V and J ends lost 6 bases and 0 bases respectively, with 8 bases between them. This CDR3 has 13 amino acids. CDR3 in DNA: TGTGCCAGCAGTCTCGAGATGAACACTGAAGCTTTCTTT. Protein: CASSLEMNTEAFF.

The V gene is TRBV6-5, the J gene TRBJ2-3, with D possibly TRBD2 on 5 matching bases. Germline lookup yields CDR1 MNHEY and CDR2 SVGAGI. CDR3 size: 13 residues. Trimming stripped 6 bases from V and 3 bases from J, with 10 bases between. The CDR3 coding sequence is TGTGCCAGCAGCCGGGGTGATACAGATACGCAGTATTTT. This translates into CASSRGDTDTQYF.

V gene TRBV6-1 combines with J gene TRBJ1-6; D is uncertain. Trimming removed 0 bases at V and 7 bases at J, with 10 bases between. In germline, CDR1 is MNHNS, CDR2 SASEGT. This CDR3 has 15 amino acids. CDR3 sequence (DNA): TGTGCCAGCAGTGAAGCGCCGACACAGAATTCACCCCTCCACTTT. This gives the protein CASSEAPTQNSPLHF.

CDR3 coding DNA: TGTGCCAGCGCTAGTGCCGGGGCCAACGTCCTGACTTTC. This encodes CASASAGANVLTF. The chain is built from TRBV9 and TRBJ2-6; D is unclear. CDR3 length: 13 residues. The V gene's germline CDR1 is SGDLS and CDR2 YYNGEE. Trimming shortened V by 7 bases and J by 4 bases, and 9 bases separated the two germline ends.

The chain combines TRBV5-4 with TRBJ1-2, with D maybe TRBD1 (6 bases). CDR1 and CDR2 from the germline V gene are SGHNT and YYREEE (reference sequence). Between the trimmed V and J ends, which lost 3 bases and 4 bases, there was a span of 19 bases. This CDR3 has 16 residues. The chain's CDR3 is CASSSHGQLLGYGYTF. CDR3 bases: TGTGCCAGCAGCTCCCATGGACAGCTTTTGGGCTATGGCTACACCTTC.

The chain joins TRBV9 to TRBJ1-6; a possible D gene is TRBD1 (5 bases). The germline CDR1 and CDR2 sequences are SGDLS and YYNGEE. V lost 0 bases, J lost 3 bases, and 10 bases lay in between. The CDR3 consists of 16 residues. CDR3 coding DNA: TGTGCCAGCAGCGTAGAGGGGATTCTCTATAATTCACCCCTCCACTTT. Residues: CASSVEGILYNSPLHF. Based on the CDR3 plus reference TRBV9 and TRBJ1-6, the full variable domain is DSGVTQTPKHLITATGQRVTLRCSPRSGDLSVYWYQQSLDQGLQFLIQYYNGEERAKGNILERFSAQQFPDLHSELNLSSLELGDSALYFCASSVEGILYNSPLHFGNGTRLTVT.

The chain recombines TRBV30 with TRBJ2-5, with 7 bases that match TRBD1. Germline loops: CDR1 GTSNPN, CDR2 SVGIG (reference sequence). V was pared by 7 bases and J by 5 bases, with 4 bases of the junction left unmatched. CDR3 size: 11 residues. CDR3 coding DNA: TGTGCCTTTGACAGGGTGGAGACCCAGTACTTC. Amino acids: CAFDRVETQYF.

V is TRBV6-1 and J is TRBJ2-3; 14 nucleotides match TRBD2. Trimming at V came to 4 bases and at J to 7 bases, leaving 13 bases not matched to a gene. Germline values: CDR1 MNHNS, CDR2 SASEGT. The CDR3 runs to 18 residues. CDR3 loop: CASSGLAGGSTAYHTQYF. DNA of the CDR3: TGTGCCAGCAGTGGACTAGCGGGGGGGTCAACAGCCTACCATACGCAGTATTTT.

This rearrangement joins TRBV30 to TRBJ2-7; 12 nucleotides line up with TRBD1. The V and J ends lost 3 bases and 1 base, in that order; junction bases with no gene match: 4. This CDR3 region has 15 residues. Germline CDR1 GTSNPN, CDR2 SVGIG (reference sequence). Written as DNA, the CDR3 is TGTGCCTGGAGGGGACAGGGGGCGGGTTCCTACGAGCAGTACTTC. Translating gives CAWRGQGAGSYEQYF. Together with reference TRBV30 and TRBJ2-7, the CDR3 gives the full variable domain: SQTIHQWPATLVQPVGSPLSLECTVEGTSNPNLYWYRQAAGRGLQLLFYSVGIGQISSEVPQNLSASRPQDRQFILSSKKLLLSDSGFYLCAWRGQGAGSYEQYFGPGTRLTVT.

CDR3 in amino acids: CASSFQGQGGNGYTF. CDR3 bases: TGTGCCAGCAGTTTTCAGGGACAGGGGGGGAATGGCTACACCTTC. The J gene is TRBJ1-2, the V gene TRBV27, with 11 bases identical to TRBD1. This CDR3 spans 15 amino acids. With 3 bases clipped from V and 6 bases from J, the junction kept 6 bases outside the gene matches. Germline values: CDR1 MNHEY, CDR2 SMNVEV (reference sequence).

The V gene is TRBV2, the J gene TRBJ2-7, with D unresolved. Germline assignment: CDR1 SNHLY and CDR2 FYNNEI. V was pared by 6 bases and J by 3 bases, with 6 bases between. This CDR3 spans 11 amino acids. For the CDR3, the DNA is TGTGCCAGCAGCCTTATCTACGAGCAGTACTTC. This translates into CASSLIYEQYF.

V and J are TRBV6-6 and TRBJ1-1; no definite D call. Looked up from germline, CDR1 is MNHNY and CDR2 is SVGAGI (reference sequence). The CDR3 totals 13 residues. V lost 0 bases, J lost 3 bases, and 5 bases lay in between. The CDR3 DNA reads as TGTGCCAGCAGTTACTCCCTCGACACTGAAGCTTTCTTT. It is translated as CASSYSLDTEAFF.

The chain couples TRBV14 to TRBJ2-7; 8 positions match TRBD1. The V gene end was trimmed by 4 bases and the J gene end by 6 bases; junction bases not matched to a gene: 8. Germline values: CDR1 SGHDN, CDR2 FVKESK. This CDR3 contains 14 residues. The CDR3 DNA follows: TGTGCCAGCAGCCCAGGGACAGGAGGCTGCGAGCAGTACTTC. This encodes CASSPGTGGCEQYF. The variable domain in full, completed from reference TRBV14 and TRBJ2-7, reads EAGVTQFPSHSVIEKGQTVTLRCDPISGHDNLYWYRRVMGKEIKFLLHFVKESKQDESGMPNNRFLAERTGGTYSTLKVQPAELEDSGVYFCASSPGTGGCEQYFGPGTRLTVT.

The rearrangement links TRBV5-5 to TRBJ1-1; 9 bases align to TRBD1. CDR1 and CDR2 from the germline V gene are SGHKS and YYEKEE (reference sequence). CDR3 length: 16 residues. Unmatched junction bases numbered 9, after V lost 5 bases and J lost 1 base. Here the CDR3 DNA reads TGTGCCAGCAGTTTTTACAGGGGGCTGGGGAACACTGAAGCTTTCTTT. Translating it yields CASSFYRGLGNTEAFF.